This TCR beta chain is drawn from a study of blood T cell repertoires in COVID-19. TCRdb's table, derived via immunoSEQ multiplex PCR, lists solely in-frame clones and lacks some. The repertoire includes tens of thousands of clones, almost 85% of them detected once, and approximately 20% sits in the top ten. The germline V gene has CDR1 MNHEY and CDR2 SVGAGI. CDR3 size: 14 residues. J gave up 5 bases and V 2 bases, and 6 bases lay outside the gene matches. This receptor was obtained from a human donor in a cohort sampled during active COVID-19. The material sequenced was peripheral blood. The V and J genes are TRBV6-5 and TRBJ2-7, with 7 bases aligning to TRBD2. The CDR3 region has the DNA TGTGCCAGCAGTTACCGTCAGGCGGGGGACGAGCAGTACTTC. Translation: CASSYRQAGDEQYF.